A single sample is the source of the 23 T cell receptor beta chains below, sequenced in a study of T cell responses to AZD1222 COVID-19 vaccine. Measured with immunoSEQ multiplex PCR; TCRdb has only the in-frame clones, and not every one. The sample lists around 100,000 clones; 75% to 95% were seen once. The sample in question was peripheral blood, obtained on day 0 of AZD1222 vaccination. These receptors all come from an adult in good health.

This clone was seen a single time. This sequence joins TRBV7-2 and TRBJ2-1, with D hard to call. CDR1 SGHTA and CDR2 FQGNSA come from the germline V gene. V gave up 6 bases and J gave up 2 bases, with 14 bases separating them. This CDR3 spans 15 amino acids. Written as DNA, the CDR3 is TGTGCCAGCAGGTCCCTCGGCAGCGCCTACAATGAGCAGTTCTTC. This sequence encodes CASRSLGSAYNEQFF.

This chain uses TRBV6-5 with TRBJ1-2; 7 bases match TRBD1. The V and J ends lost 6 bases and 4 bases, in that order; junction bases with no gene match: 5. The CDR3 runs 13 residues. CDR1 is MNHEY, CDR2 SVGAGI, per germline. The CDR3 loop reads CASRWGQLYGYTF. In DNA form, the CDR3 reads TGTGCCAGCAGGTGGGGACAGCTCTATGGCTACACCTTC.

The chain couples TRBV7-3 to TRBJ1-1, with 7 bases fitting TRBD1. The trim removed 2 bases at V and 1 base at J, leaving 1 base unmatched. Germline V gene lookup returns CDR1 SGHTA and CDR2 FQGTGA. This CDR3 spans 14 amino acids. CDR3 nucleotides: TGTGCCAGCAGCTTACAGGGGGGGAACACTGAAGCTTTCTTT. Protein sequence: CASSLQGGNTEAFF.

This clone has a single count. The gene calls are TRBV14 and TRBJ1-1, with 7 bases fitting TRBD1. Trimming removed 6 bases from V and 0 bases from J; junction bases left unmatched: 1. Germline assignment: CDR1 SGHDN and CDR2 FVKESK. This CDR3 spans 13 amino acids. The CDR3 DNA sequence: TGTGCCAGCAGTAGGGGGCTGAACACTGAAGCTTTCTTT. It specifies CASSRGLNTEAFF. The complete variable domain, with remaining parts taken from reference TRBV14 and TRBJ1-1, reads EAGVTQFPSHSVIEKGQTVTLRCDPISGHDNLYWYRRVMGKEIKFLLHFVKESKQDESGMPNNRFLAERTGGTYSTLKVQPAELEDSGVYFCASSRGLNTEAFFGQGTRLTVV.

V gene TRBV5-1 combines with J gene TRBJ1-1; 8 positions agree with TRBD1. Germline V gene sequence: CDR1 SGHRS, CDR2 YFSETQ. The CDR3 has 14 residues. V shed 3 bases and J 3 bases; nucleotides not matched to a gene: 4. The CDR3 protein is CASSSQGQDTEAFF. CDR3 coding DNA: TGCGCCAGCAGCTCTCAGGGACAGGACACTGAAGCTTTCTTT.

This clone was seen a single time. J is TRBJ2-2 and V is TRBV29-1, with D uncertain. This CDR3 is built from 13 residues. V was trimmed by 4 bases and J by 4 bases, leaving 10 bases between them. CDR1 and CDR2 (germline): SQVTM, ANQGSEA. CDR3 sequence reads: CSVVGVSTGELFF. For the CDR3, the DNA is TGCAGCGTTGTTGGGGTTTCCACCGGGGAGCTGTTTTTT.

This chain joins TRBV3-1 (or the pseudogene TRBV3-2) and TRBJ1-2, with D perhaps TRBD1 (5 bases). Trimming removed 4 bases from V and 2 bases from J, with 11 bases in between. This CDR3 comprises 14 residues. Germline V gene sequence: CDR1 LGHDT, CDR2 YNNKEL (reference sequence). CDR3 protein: CASSPDAGNYGYTF. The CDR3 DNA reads TGTGCCAGCAGCCCCGACGCAGGGAACTATGGCTACACCTTC.

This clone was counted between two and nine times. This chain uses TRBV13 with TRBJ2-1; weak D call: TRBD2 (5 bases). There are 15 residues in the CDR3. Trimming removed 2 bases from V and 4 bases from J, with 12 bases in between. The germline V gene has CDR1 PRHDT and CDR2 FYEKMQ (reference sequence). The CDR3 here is CASSLYGLGYNEQFF. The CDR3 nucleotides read TGTGCCAGCAGCTTATACGGACTGGGATACAATGAGCAGTTCTTC.

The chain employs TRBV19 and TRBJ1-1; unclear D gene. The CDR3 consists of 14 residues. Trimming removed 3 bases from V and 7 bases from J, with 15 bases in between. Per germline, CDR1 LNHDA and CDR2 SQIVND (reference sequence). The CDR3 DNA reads TGTGCCAGTAGTATGTACAGCCAAACCGTTGAAGCTTTCTTT. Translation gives CASSMYSQTVEAFF.

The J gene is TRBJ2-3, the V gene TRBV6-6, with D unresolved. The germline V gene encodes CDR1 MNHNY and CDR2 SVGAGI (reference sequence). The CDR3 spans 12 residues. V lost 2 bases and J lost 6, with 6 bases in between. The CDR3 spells CASSYNRDTQYF. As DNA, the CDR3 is TGTGCCAGCAGTTACAACCGGGATACGCAGTATTTT.

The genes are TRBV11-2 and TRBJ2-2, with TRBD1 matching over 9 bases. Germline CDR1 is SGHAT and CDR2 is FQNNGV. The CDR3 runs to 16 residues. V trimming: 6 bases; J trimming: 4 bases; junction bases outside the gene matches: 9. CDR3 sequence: CASRSTGGAGTGELFF. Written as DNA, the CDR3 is TGTGCCAGCAGATCCACAGGGGGCGCGGGCACCGGGGAGCTGTTTTTT. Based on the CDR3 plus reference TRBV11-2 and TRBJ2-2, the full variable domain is EAGVAQSPRYKIIEKRQSVAFWCNPISGHATLYWYQQILGQGPKLLIQFQNNGVVDDSQLPKDRFSAERLKGVDSTLKIQPAKLEDSAVYLCASRSTGGAGTGELFFGEGSRLTVL.

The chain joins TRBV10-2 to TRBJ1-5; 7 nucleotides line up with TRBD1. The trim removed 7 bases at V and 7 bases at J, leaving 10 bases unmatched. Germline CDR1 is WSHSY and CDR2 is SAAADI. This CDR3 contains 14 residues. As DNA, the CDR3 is TGCGCCAGCACCACGCAGGGGGGGAAACAGCCCCAGCATTTT. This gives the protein CASTTQGGKQPQHF.

The CDR3 protein is CASRNRAFNTEAFF. The CDR3 DNA sequence: TGTGCCAGCAGGAACAGGGCATTTAACACTGAAGCTTTCTTT. The V call is TRBV7-2, the J call TRBJ1-1; a weak D match, TRBD1 (6 bases). The CDR3 runs to 14 residues. V lost 6 bases, J lost 2 bases, and 13 bases lay in between. Looked up from germline, CDR1 is SGHTA and CDR2 is FQGNSA.

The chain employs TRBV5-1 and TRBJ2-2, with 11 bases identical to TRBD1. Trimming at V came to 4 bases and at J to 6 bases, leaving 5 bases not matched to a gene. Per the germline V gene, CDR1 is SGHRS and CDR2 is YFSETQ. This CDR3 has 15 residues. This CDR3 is CASSRTGGEAGELFF. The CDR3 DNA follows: TGCGCCAGCAGCAGGACAGGGGGCGAAGCCGGGGAGCTGTTTTTT.

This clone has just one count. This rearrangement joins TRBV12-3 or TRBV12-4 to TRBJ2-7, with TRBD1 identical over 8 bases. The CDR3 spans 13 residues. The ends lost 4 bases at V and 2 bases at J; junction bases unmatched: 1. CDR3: CASSWGQAYEQYF. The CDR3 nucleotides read TGTGCCAGCAGTTGGGGACAGGCCTACGAGCAGTACTTC.

The CDR3 here is CASSLGAGGEQFF. For the CDR3, the DNA is TGTGCCAGCAGCTTGGGGGCTGGCGGGGAGCAGTTCTTC. The chain has TRBV7-9 and TRBJ2-1; a possible D gene is TRBD1 (6 bases). V dropped 3 bases and J dropped 10 bases, with 13 bases sitting between them. CDR1 and CDR2 (germline): SEHNR, FQNEAQ (reference sequence). CDR3 size: 13 residues.

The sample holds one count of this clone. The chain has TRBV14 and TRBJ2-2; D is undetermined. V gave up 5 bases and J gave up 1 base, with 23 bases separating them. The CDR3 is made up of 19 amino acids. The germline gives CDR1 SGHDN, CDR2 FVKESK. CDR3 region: CASSGIGTADPWNTGELFF. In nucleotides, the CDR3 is TGTGCCAGCAGCGGAATCGGCACCGCCGATCCCTGGAACACCGGGGAGCTGTTTTTT.

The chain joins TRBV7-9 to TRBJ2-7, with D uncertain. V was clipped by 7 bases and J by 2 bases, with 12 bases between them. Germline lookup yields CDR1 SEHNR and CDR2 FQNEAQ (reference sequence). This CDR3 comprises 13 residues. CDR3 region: CASNGPATYEQYF. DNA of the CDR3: TGTGCCAGCAACGGGCCTGCCACCTACGAGCAGTACTTC. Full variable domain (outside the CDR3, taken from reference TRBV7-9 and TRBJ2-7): DTGVSQNPRHKITKRGQNVTFRCDPISEHNRLYWYRQTLGQGPEFLTYFQNEAQLEKSRLLSDRFSAERPKGSFSTLEIQRTEQGDSAMYLCASNGPATYEQYFGPGTRLTVT.

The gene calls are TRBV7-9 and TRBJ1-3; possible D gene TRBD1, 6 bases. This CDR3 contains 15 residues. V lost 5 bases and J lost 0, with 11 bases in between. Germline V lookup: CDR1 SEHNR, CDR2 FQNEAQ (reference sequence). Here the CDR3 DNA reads TGTGCCAGCAGCCCGACAGGATACTCTGGAAACACCATATATTTT. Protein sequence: CASSPTGYSGNTIYF.

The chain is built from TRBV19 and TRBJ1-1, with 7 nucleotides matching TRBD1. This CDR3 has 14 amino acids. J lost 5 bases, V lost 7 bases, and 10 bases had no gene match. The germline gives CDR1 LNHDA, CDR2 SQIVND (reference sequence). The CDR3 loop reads CASTLGTVGTEAFF. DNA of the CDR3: TGTGCCAGTACTCTGGGGACAGTTGGAACTGAAGCTTTCTTT.

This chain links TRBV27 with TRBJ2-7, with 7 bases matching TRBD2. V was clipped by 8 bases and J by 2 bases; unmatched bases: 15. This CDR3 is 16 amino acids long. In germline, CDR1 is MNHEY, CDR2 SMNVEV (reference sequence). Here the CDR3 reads CASGHLKRDTTYEQYF. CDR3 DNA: TGTGCCAGCGGACACCTAAAGCGGGATACAACCTACGAGCAGTACTTC.

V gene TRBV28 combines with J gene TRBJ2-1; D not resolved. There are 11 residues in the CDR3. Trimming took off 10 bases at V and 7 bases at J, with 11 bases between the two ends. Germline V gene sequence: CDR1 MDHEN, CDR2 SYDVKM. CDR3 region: CATDGGNEQFF. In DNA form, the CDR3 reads TGTGCCACGGACGGTGGTAATGAGCAGTTCTTC.

CDR3 coding DNA: TGTGCCATCAGTGAAACAGGCCCCTATAATTCACCCCTCCACTTT. Translation gives CAISETGPYNSPLHF. The J gene is TRBJ1-6, the V gene TRBV10-3; weak D call: TRBD1 (5 bases). The ends were cut back, 3 bases at V and 2 bases at J, with 8 bases in the middle. Germline V gives CDR1 ENHRY, CDR2 SYGVKD. The CDR3 is 15 residues long.